This is a list of T cell receptor beta chains from one sample in a study of blood T cells in healthy people across ages. In TCRdb, the 5' RACE reads were re-called with MiXCR into one record per CDR3 protein. The data contain over 600,000 distinct CDR3 sequences, about 47% of them singletons. The source material was blood. The receptors shown here come from an elderly man in good health. Both conserved end residues are part of each CDR3. D genes are given only for firm matches. A row's size may be missing; if present it is once, few, many or a size class.

V: TRBV12-3/TRBV12-4; size: few; D: TRBD2; J: TRBJ2-7; CDR3: CASSLLVQRDKYEQYF; DNA: TGTGCCAGCAGTTTGTTGGTTCAGCGGGATAAGTACGAGCAGTACTTC
V: TRBV6-2/TRBV6-3; size: many; D: NA; J: TRBJ2-7; CDR3: CASSPHGDGALYEQYF; DNA: TGTGCCAGCAGCCCCCACGGGGACGGGGCGCTCTACGAGCAGTACTTC
V: TRBV4-3; size: few; D: NA; J: TRBJ2-1; CDR3: CASSQEGARNEQFF; DNA: TGCGCCAGCAGCCAAGAGGGGGCAAGGAATGAGCAGTTCTTC
V: TRBV28; size: NA; D: TRBD2; J: TRBJ2-3; CDR3: CASSTLAGRTTDTQYF; DNA: TGTGCCAGCAGTACCCTAGCGGGACGAACCACAGATACGCAGTATTTT
V: TRBV7-2; size: NA; D: TRBD2; J: TRBJ2-7; CDR3: CASTTFTGTRSSYEQYF; DNA: TGTGCCAGTACGACCTTTACAGGGACTAGATCCTCCTACGAGCAGTACTTC
V: TRBV12-3/TRBV12-4; size: many; D: NA; J: TRBJ2-7; CDR3: CASSPTANEQYF; DNA: TGTGCCAGCAGCCCAACCGCAAACGAGCAGTACTTC
V: TRBV2; size: NA; D: NA; J: TRBJ2-1; CDR3: CASVFQRPSEQFF; DNA: TGTGCCAGCGTATTTCAGAGACCGAGTGAGCAGTTCTTC
V: TRBV27; size: NA; D: TRBD2; J: TRBJ2-7; CDR3: CASSPRTRTEQYF; DNA: TGTGCCAGCAGTCCCCGGACTAGAACCGAGCAGTACTTC
V: TRBV20-1; size: NA; D: NA; J: TRBJ1-6; CDR3: CSATSGLEDSPLHF; DNA: TGCAGTGCTACCTCGGGACTTGAGGATTCACCCCTCCACTTT
V: TRBV10-3; size: few; D: NA; J: TRBJ1-2; CDR3: CAIAAAGEGYTF; DNA: TGTGCCATCGCGGCAGCCGGGGAAGGCTACACCTTC
V: TRBV20-1; size: few; D: NA; J: TRBJ2-7; CDR3: CSARGGADNEQYF; DNA: TGCAGTGCTAGAGGGGGGGCTGATAACGAGCAGTACTTC
V: TRBV28; size: NA; D: TRBD2; J: TRBJ2-7; CDR3: CASAPGLAISYEQYF; DNA: TGTGCCAGCGCTCCCGGACTAGCGATTTCCTACGAGCAGTACTTC
V: TRBV24-1; size: many; D: TRBD2; J: TRBJ2-5; CDR3: CATSGAGGFQETQYF; DNA: TGTGCCACCTCAGGAGCGGGAGGCTTCCAAGAGACCCAGTACTTC
V: TRBV20-1; size: NA; D: TRBD2; J: TRBJ2-1; CDR3: CSASHSTSGKDNEQFF; DNA: TGCAGTGCTAGCCACAGCACTAGCGGGAAGGACAATGAGCAGTTCTTC
V: TRBV20-1; size: NA; D: TRBD2; J: TRBJ2-1; CDR3: CSAQRLAGASYNEQFF; DNA: TGCAGTGCTCAGCGACTAGCGGGAGCTTCCTACAATGAGCAGTTCTTC
V: TRBV6-1; size: NA; D: NA; J: TRBJ1-2; CDR3: CASITWGMTYGYTF; DNA: TGTGCCAGCATAACTTGGGGCATGACCTATGGCTACACCTTC
V: TRBV27; size: many; D: NA; J: TRBJ2-5; CDR3: CASSSISAQETQYF; DNA: TGTGCCAGCAGTTCCATTTCGGCTCAAGAGACCCAGTACTTC
V: TRBV7-3; size: few; D: NA; J: TRBJ1-2; CDR3: CASSSGTLLGDGYTF; DNA: TGTGCCAGCAGCTCTGGGACTCTACTGGGGGATGGCTACACCTTC
V: TRBV6-2/TRBV6-3; size: NA; D: NA; J: TRBJ2-5; CDR3: CASSYGRNTRTETQYF; DNA: TGTGCCAGCAGTTACGGGCGGAACACACGAACGGAGACCCAGTACTTC
V: TRBV12-3/TRBV12-4; size: NA; D: TRBD2; J: TRBJ2-3; CDR3: CASSFRAGVSTDTQYF; DNA: TGTGCCAGCAGCTTCCGAGCGGGAGTCAGCACAGATACGCAGTATTTT
V: TRBV29-1; size: few; D: TRBD1; J: TRBJ2-2; CDR3: CSVETGVSGELFF; DNA: TGCAGCGTTGAAACAGGGGTATCCGGGGAGCTGTTTTTT
V: TRBV24-1; size: NA; D: NA; J: TRBJ2-1; CDR3: CATSGQGSVSEQFF; DNA: TGTGCCACCAGTGGGCAGGGGTCGGTGTCTGAGCAGTTCTTC
V: TRBV14; size: NA; D: NA; J: TRBJ1-6; CDR3: CASSQVGAPPHF; DNA: TGTGCCAGCAGCCAAGTTGGGGCACCCCCCCACTTT
V: TRBV10-1; size: many; D: NA; J: TRBJ2-5; CDR3: CASSESGETQYF; DNA: TGCGCCAGCAGTGAGTCGGGGGAGACCCAGTACTTC
V: TRBV30; size: few; D: NA; J: TRBJ2-5; CDR3: CAWSDIRGTRETQYF; DNA: TGTGCCTGGAGTGATATTCGGGGGACCCGTGAGACCCAGTACTTC
V: TRBV7-9; size: NA; D: NA; J: TRBJ2-3; CDR3: CASSLVSISTDTQYF; DNA: TGTGCCAGCAGCTTAGTTTCTATAAGCACAGATACGCAGTATTTT
V: TRBV20-1; size: NA; D: NA; J: TRBJ2-7; CDR3: CSAREDEQYF; DNA: TGCAGTGCTAGAGAGGACGAGCAGTACTTC
V: TRBV18; size: few; D: NA; J: TRBJ2-6; CDR3: CASSPSRTVGANVLTF; DNA: TGTGCCAGCTCACCTTCACGCACTGTGGGGGCCAACGTCCTGACTTTC
V: TRBV28; size: NA; D: NA; J: TRBJ2-3; CDR3: CASSSLGEIITDTQYF; DNA: TGTGCCAGCAGTTCTTTGGGCGAGATAATCACAGATACGCAGTATTTT
V: TRBV5-1; size: NA; D: TRBD1; J: TRBJ2-3; CDR3: CASSKDRGQTDTQYF; DNA: TGCGCCAGCAGCAAAGACAGGGGGCAGACAGATACGCAGTATTTT
V: TRBV10-1; size: NA; D: TRBD1; J: TRBJ2-5; CDR3: CASSEGTGARETQYF; DNA: TGCGCCAGCAGTGAGGGGACAGGGGCCCGGGAGACCCAGTACTTC
V: TRBV20-1; size: NA; D: TRBD2; J: TRBJ2-1; CDR3: CSASPGPAGSQFF; DNA: TGCAGTGCTAGCCCCGGACCAGCGGGGTCACAGTTCTTC
V: TRBV21-1; size: NA; D: NA; J: TRBJ2-5; CDR3: CASSPRTNQETQYF; DNA: TGTGCCAGCAGCCCCCGGACCAACCAAGAGACCCAGTACTTC
V: TRBV10-2; size: NA; D: TRBD1; J: TRBJ2-7; CDR3: CASSERTGAHEQYF; DNA: TGCGCCAGCAGTGAACGGACAGGGGCCCACGAGCAGTACTTC
V: TRBV28; size: many; D: NA; J: TRBJ2-5; CDR3: CASSPRGRGETQYF; DNA: TGTGCCAGCAGTCCCCGAGGAAGGGGAGAGACCCAGTACTTC
V: TRBV4-2; size: NA; D: TRBD1; J: TRBJ1-2; CDR3: CASSQRLTGTGGMAFYGYTF; DNA: TGTGCCAGCAGCCAACGACTCACCGGGACAGGGGGCATGGCCTTCTATGGCTACACCTTC
V: TRBV20-1; size: NA; D: TRBD2; J: TRBJ2-2; CDR3: CSARKRERNTGELFF; DNA: TGCAGTGCTAGGAAGCGGGAGCGGAACACCGGGGAGCTGTTTTTT
V: TRBV4-2; size: NA; D: NA; J: TRBJ2-5; CDR3: CASSQDGGGWEIQYF; DNA: TGTGCCAGCAGCCAAGATGGGGGGGGCTGGGAGATCCAGTACTTC
V: TRBV9; size: NA; D: TRBD2; J: TRBJ2-3; CDR3: CASSQETSLDTQYF; DNA: TGTGCCAGCAGCCAAGAGACTAGCTTAGATACGCAGTATTTT
V: TRBV20-1; size: few; D: NA; J: TRBJ2-1; CDR3: CSALTSGSFYNEQFF; DNA: TGCAGTGCTCTGACCAGCGGCTCTTTTTACAATGAGCAGTTCTTC
V: TRBV29-1; size: few; D: TRBD2; J: TRBJ2-4; CDR3: CSVEDWRGGEGRTKNIQYF; DNA: TGCAGCGTTGAAGATTGGCGGGGGGGGGAGGGCCGAACCAAAAACATTCAGTACTTC
V: TRBV12-3/TRBV12-4; size: NA; D: TRBD1; J: TRBJ1-1; CDR3: CASRRGQPDEAFF; DNA: TGTGCCAGCAGAAGGGGACAGCCCGATGAAGCTTTCTTT
V: TRBV6-1; size: NA; D: NA; J: TRBJ2-7; CDR3: CASSRTSAIYEQYF; DNA: TGTGCCAGCAGTAGGACTTCTGCAATCTACGAGCAGTACTTC
V: TRBV6-2/TRBV6-3; size: once; D: TRBD2; J: TRBJ2-7; CDR3: CASSLMAGASYNEQYF; DNA: TGTGCCAGCAGTCTTATGGCGGGAGCCTCCTACAATGAGCAGTACTTC
V: TRBV7-2; size: many; D: NA; J: TRBJ1-3; CDR3: CASRTDSGNTIYF; DNA: TGTGCCAGCAGAACGGACTCTGGAAACACCATATATTTT
V: TRBV20-1; size: NA; D: NA; J: TRBJ2-5; CDR3: CSARDKTGPRETQYF; DNA: TGCAGTGCTAGAGATAAAACAGGGCCCCGAGAGACCCAGTACTTC
V: TRBV29-1; size: many; D: NA; J: TRBJ2-1; CDR3: CSVEEWGGREQFF; DNA: TGCAGCGTTGAAGAATGGGGGGGGCGTGAGCAGTTCTTC
V: TRBV6-1; size: NA; D: NA; J: TRBJ1-2; CDR3: CASTTWGIYGYTF; DNA: TGTGCCAGTACTACTTGGGGAATCTATGGCTACACCTTC